The present TCR beta chain was sequenced within a study of regulatory T cells in long-lasting Graves disease. With iRepertoire HTBI primers and Arm-PCR of CDR3 regions, TCR beta libraries were built. TCRdb itself ran the multiplex PCR reads through MiXCR, one entry per CDR3 protein. The table has about 420,000 distinct CDR3 sequences, 23% seen once. V lost 0 bases and J 5 bases, leaving 11 bases between the germline ends. Looked up from germline, CDR1 is LGHDT and CDR2 is YNNKEL (reference sequence). This CDR3 region has 14 residues. Specified time point: persistent/refractory GD, antithyroid drugs over 5 years with positive TRAb. The authors made the TCR library using RNA they extracted from PBMCs.

The sequencing here drew on peripheral blood mononuclear cells (PBMCs), taken when the disease was refractory, from a patient treated with antithyroid drugs. The receptor was derived from a female donor with Graves disease. The chain uses TRBV3-1 and TRBJ2-7; D is unresolved. The CDR3 DNA sequence: TGTGCCAGCAGCCAAGAGGACCTTCGGGACGAGCAGTACTTC. It encodes CASSQEDLRDEQYF.